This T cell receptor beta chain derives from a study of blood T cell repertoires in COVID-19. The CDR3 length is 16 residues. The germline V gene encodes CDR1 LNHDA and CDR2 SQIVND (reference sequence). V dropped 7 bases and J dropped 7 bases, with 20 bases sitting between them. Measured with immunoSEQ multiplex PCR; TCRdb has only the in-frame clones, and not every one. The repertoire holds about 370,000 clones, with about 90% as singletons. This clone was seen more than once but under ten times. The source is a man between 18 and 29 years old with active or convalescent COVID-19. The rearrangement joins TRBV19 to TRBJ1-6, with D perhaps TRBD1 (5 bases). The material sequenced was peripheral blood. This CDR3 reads CASKTRQKNMNSPLHF. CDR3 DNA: TGTGCCAGTAAAACCCGACAGAAAAATATGAATTCACCCCTCCACTTT.